This TCR beta chain appears in the sequencing data of a study of OX40 agonist ivuxolimab in advanced cancers. Background on the whole study: Ivuxolimab, which targeted the costimulatory receptor OX40 (CD134), was an agonistic, fully human IgG2 monoclonal antibody. Of the approximately 54 patients in dose escalation, about 20 had hepatocellular carcinoma, around 15 had melanoma, 9 had renal cell carcinoma and 9 had head and neck cancer. The dose-escalation cohort was about 83% male with a mean age of around 62 years, ranging from 23 to 79. The paper covers the monotherapy dose-escalation part of the phase I ivuxolimab trial, which included N of about 50 patients. Prior anti-PD-1, anti-PD-L1 or anti-CTLA-4 therapy was permitted, and checkpoint inhibitors had been received by 40% to 50% of dose-escalation patients. Partial responses occurred in three dose-escalation patients: two with cutaneous melanoma and one with hepatocellular carcinoma. Intravenous ivuxolimab was administered to patients every 2 weeks at six dose levels: 0.01, 0.1, 0.3, 1.5, 3 and 10 mg/kg. The point of sequencing TCRbeta in the periphery was to test whether ivuxolimab changed TCR sequence diversity and drove clonal T-cell expansion. Beyond this particular receptor, the publication reports: In the 0.1-3.0 mg/kg groups, partial responders were among the patients with the lowest normalized peripheral clonal expansion, particularly in CD8+ T cells. Clonal expansion of both CD4+ and CD8+ blood T cells was observed from baseline to week 6 at doses 0.1 to 3.0 mg/kg. On average, CD8+ T cells showed more expanded clones than CD4+ T cells after ivuxolimab. The antigen specificity of the peripheral T cells that underwent clonal expansion was not determined. Low levels of normalized T-cell clonal expansion were also seen in some nonresponding patients.

Genomic DNA was extracted from sorted cells for sequencing of the TCRbeta CDR3 region. TCRbeta CDR3 regions were sequenced using the immunoSEQ Assay. TCRdb carries this immuneACCESS record with in-frame sequences only. Its versions omit some clonotypes, under half of them owing to an unresolved V gene in the studies checked, with the rest unexplained. Across this sample there are roughly 100,000 clones, with 85% to 95% seen only once. Around 0.25% of the sample is in the top ten clones. Points on this clone: Which antigen it targets is not known. The sample holds no much larger clone one base away, and base qualities are not on file.

According to the germline V gene, CDR1 reads MGHRA and CDR2 reads YSYEKL. The junction shows trimming of 3 bases on V and 2 bases on J, and the gene matches do not reach 10 bases of it. The CDR3 covers 17 residues, taking in both the cysteine and the phenylalanine. Only CDR3 DNA is held: 51 bases, read in frame from base 1. Patients with autoimmune disease history or receiving systemic immunosuppression were excluded from the trial. In every dose cohort, peripheral blood was drawn for TCR sequencing at baseline, cycle 4 day 1, and cycle 7 day 1. The samples were taken from a phase I, first-in-human, multicenter, open-label dose-escalation trial of ivuxolimab. Adults with locally advanced or metastatic head and neck squamous cell, hepatocellular, melanoma or renal cell carcinoma were enrolled in the trial. Before TCR sequencing, CD4+ T cells and CD8+ T cells were sorted from peripheral blood as separate populations.

The sample consisted of CD4+ or CD8+ T cells sorted from blood, taken in a trial of the OX40 agonist ivuxolimab. Here the chain combines TRBV4-1 and TRBJ2-1; 7 bases in the junction line up with TRBD2. The source of this sequence is an adult with an advanced solid tumor such as melanoma, head and neck, liver or kidney cancer. This receptor carries the CDR3 CASSHPPLADTYNEQFF. The nucleotides read TGCGCCAGCAGCCACCCTCCTCTAGCGGACACCTACAATGAGCAGTTCTTC.